The clone carrying this TCR beta chain was observed a few times. The data were taken from a study of T cells after yellow fever vaccination. TCRdb ran MiXCR on the 5' RACE reads and lists one entry per CDR3 protein. The table records about 220,000 distinct CDR3 sequences, about 3% of them present only once. The CDR3 sequence is 16 residues long. Unmatched junction bases numbered 9, after V lost 5 bases and J lost 5 bases. The specimen was CD4+ T cells sorted from PBMCs, collected 10 days after the yellow fever booster vaccination. This TCR was recovered from a man aged 18 to 30 who received the YFV17D yellow fever vaccine. The genes are TRBV12-3 or TRBV12-4 and TRBJ2-1; 10 bases map to TRBD2. This chain's CDR3 is CASSRQTSGPNNEQFF. CDR3 nucleotide sequence: TGTGCCAGCAGTCGACAGACTAGCGGGCCTAACAATGAGCAGTTCTTC.